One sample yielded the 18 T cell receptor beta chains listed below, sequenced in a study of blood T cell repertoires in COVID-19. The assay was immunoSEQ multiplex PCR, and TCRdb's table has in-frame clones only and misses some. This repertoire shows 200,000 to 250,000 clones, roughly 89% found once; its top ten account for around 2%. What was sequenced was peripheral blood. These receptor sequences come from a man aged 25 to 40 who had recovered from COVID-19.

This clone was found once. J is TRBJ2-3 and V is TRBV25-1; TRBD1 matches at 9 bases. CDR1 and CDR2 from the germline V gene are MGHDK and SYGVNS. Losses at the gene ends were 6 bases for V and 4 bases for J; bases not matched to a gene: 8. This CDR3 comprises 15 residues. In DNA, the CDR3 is TGTGCCAGCAGCGAAGGACAGGGGTGGGCAGATACGCAGTATTTT. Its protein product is CASSEGQGWADTQYF.

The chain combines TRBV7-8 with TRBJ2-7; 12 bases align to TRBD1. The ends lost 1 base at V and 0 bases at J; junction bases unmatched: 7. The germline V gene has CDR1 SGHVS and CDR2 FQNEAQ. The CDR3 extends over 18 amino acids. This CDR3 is CASSLVGTGGLVSYEQYF. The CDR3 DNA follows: TGTGCCAGCAGCTTAGTAGGGACAGGGGGCCTTGTCTCCTACGAGCAGTACTTC.

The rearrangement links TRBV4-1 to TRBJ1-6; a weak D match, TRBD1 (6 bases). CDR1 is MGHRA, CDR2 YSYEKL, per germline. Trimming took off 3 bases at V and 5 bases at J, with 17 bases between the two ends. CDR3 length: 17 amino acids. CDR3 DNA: TGCGCCAGCAGCCACCGAATAGGACAGCACGATAATTCACCCCTCCACTTT. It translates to CASSHRIGQHDNSPLHF.

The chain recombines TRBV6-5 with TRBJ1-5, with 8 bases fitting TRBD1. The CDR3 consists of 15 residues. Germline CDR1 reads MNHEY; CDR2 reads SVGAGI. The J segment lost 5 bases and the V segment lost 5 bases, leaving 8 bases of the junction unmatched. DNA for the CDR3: TGTGCCAGCAGTCTTATGACAGGGGACTATCAGCCCCAGCATTTT. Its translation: CASSLMTGDYQPQHF.

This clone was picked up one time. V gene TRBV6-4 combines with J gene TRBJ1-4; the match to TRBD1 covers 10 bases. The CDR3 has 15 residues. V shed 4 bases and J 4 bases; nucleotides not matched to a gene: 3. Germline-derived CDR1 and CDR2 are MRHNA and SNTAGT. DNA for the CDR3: TGTGCCAGCAGTGTGGACAGGGGGGATAATGAAAAACTGTTTTTT. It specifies CASSVDRGDNEKLFF.

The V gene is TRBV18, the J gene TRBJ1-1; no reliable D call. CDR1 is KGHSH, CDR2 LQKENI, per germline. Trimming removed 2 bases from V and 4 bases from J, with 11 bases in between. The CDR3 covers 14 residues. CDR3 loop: CASSPGRSGTEAFF. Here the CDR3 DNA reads TGTGCCAGCTCACCAGGGCGTAGTGGCACTGAAGCTTTCTTT.

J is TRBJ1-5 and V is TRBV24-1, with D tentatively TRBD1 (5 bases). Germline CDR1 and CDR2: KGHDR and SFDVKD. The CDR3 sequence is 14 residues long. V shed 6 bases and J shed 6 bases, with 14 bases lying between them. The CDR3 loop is CATSRQGGGQPQHF. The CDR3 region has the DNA TGTGCCACCAGTCGGCAGGGCGGCGGTCAGCCCCAGCATTTT.

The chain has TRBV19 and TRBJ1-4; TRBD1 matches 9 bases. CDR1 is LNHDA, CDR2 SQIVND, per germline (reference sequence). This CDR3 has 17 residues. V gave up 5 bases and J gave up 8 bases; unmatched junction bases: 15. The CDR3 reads CASSLRVLQGAREKLFF. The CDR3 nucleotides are TGTGCCAGTAGTCTTCGGGTCTTACAGGGGGCGCGGGAAAAACTGTTTTTT. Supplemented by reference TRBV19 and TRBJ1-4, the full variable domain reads DGGITQSPKYLFRKEGQNVTLSCEQNLNHDAMYWYRQDPGQGLRLIYYSQIVNDFQKGDIAEGYSVSREKKESFPLTVTSAQKNPTAFYLCASSLRVLQGAREKLFFGSGTQLSVL.

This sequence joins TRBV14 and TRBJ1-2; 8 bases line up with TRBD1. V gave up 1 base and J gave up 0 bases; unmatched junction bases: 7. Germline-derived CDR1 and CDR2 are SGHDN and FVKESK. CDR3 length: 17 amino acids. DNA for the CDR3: TGTGCCAGCAGCCAAGGAATAACAGGGGGTCCTAACTATGGCTACACCTTC. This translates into CASSQGITGGPNYGYTF.

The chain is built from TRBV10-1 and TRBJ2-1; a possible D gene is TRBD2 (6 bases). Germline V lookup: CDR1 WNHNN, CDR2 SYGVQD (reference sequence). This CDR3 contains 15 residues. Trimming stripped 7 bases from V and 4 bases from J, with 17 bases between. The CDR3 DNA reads TGCGCCAGCATGTTCGGGGGTTCGGGGTACAATGAGCAGTTCTTC. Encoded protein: CASMFGGSGYNEQFF.

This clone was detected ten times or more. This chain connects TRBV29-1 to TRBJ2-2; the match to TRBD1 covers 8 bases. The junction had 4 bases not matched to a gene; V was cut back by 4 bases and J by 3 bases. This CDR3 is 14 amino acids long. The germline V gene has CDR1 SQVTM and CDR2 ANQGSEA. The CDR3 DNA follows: TGCAGCGTTGCGGCAGGGGGCGACACCGGGGAGCTGTTTTTT. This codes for CSVAAGGDTGELFF.

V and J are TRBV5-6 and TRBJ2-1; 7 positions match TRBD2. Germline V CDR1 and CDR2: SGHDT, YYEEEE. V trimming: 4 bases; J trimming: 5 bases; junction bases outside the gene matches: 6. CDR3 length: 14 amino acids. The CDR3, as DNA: TGTGCCAGCAGCCCGACCGGGACTAACAATGAGCAGTTCTTC. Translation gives CASSPTGTNNEQFF.

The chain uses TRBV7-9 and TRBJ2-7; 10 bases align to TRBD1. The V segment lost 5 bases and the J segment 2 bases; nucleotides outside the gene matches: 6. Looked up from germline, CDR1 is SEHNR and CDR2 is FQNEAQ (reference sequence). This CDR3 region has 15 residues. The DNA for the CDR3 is TGTGCCAGCAGCGTTGGGACAGGGGTCGCCTACGAGCAGTACTTC. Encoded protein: CASSVGTGVAYEQYF.

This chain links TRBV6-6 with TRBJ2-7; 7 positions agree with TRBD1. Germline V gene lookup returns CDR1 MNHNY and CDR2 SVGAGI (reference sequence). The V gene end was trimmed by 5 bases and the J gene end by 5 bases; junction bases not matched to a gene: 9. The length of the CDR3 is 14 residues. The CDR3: CASSVQGNRHEQYF. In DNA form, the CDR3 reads TGTGCCAGCAGTGTACAGGGGAACAGGCACGAGCAGTACTTC.

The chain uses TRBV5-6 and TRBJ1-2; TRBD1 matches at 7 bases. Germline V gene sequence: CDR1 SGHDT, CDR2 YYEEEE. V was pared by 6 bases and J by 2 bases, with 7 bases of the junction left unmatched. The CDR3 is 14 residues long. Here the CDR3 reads CASIHETGNYGYTF. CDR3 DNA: TGTGCCAGCATCCACGAGACAGGGAACTATGGCTACACCTTC.

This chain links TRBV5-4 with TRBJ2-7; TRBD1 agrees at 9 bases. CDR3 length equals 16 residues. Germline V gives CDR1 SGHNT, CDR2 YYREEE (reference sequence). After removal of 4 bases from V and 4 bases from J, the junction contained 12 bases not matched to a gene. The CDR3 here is CASSTPLGQGRYEQYF. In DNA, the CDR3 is TGTGCCAGCAGCACCCCCCTGGGACAGGGTAGGTACGAGCAGTACTTC.

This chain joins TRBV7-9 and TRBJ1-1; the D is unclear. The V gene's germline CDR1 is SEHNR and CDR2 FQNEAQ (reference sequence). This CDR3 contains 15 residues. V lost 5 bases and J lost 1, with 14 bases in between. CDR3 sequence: CASSPRSGWNTEAFF. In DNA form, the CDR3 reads TGTGCCAGCAGCCCTCGTTCGGGTTGGAACACTGAAGCTTTCTTT. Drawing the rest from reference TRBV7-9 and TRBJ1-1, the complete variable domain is DTGVSQNPRHKITKRGQNVTFRCDPISEHNRLYWYRQTLGQGPEFLTYFQNEAQLEKSRLLSDRFSAERPKGSFSTLEIQRTEQGDSAMYLCASSPRSGWNTEAFFGQGTRLTVV.

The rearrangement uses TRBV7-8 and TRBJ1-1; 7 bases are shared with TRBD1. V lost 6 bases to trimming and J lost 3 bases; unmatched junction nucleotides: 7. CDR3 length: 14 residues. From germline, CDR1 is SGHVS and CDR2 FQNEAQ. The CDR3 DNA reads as TGTGCCAGCAGGTCAGGGGGAATCGACACTGAAGCTTTCTTT. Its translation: CASRSGGIDTEAFF.